This TCR beta chain derives from a study of early T cells in non-severe SARS-CoV-2 infection. Study-level information: Sequencing targeted bulk RNA from unsorted whole blood, leaving chains unpaired. Regarding the study as a whole: Anti-spike CD8 specificities were favored by VDJdb matching, whose results missed private and CD4 specificities.

The CDR3 is 15 residues long. Germline V lookup: CDR1 MNHNY, CDR2 SVGAGI (reference sequence). Trimming shortened V by 5 bases and J by 5 bases, and 17 bases separated the two germline ends. Individual cDNA molecules were tagged with unique molecular identifiers. TCRdb called the 5' RACE reads again in MiXCR, with one record for every CDR3 protein. The table records 70,000 or so distinct CDR3 sequences, less than 15% of them present only once. Concerning this clonotype: The antigen is undetermined.

The source is an adult who was a healthcare worker with PCR-confirmed SARS-CoV-2 infection or an uninfected control (not recorded which). V usage is TRBV6-6 and J usage is TRBJ2-3; D uncertain. The sample consisted of whole blood. The CDR3, as DNA: TGTGCCAGCAGTCAAAGAAGAGCAGCCCTAGATACGCAGTATTTT. Translated, it gives CASSQRRAALDTQYF.